Here is one TCR beta chain with its context. Sequencing was performed with immunoSEQ multiplex PCR; in TCRdb, only in-frame clones are kept and a portion is missing. This sample has some 120,000 clones, with roughly 90% found just once. The data derive from a study of T cell responses to AZD1222 COVID-19 vaccine. The sample was peripheral blood, taken on day 0 of AZD1222 vaccination. The receptor was derived from an adult in good health.

CDR3 protein: CATSDPTGSAFF. The CDR3 DNA reads as TGTGCCACCAGTGATCCTACGGGCTCAGCTTTCTTT. The J gene is TRBJ1-1, the V gene TRBV24-1; unclear D gene. There are 12 residues in the CDR3. Germline CDR1 and CDR2: KGHDR and SFDVKD. Trimming took 3 bases from V and 10 from J, leaving 11 bases between them.